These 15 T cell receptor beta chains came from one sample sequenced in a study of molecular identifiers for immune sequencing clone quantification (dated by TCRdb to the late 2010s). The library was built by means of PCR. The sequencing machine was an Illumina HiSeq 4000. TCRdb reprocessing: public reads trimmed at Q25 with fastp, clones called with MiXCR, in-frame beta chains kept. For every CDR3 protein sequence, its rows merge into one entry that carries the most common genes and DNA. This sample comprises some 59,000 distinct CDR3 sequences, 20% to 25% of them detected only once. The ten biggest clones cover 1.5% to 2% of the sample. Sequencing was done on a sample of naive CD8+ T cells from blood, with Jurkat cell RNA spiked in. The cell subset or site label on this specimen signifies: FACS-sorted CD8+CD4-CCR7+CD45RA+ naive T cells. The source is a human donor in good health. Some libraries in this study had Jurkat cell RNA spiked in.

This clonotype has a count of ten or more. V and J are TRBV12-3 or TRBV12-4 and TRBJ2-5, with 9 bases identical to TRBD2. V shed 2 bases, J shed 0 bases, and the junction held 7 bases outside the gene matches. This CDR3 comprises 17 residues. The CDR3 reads CASSLLFSGRNQETQYF. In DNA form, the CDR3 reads TGTGCCAGCAGTTTACTTTTTAGCGGGAGAAACCAAGAGACCCAGTACTTC.

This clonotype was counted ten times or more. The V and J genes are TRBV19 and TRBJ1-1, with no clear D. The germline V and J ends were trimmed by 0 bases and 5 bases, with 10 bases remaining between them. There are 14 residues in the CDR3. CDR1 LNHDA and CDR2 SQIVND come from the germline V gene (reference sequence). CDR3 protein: CASSIDRGITEAFF. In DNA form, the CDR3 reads TGTGCCAGTAGTATAGATCGAGGGATTACTGAAGCTTTCTTT.

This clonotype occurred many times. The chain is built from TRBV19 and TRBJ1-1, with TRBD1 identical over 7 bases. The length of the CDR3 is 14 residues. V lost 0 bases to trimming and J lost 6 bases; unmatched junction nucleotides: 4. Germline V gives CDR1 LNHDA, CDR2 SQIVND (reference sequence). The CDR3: CASSIDQGVPEAFF. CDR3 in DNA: TGTGCCAGTAGTATAGATCAGGGGGTCCCTGAAGCTTTCTTT.

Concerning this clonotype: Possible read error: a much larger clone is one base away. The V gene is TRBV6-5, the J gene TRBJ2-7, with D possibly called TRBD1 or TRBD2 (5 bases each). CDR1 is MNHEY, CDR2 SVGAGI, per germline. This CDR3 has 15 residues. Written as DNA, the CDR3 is TGTGCCAGCAGTTACGGCGTTTCCGGGGCGGACGAGCGGTACTTC. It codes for CASSYGVSGADERYF.

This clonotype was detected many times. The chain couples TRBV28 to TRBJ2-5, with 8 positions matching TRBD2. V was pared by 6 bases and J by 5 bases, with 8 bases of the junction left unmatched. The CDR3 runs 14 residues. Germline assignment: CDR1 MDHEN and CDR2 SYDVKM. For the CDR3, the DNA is TGTGCCAGCAGCCAAGGGACTAGGCGGGAGACCCAGTACTTC. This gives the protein CASSQGTRRETQYF.

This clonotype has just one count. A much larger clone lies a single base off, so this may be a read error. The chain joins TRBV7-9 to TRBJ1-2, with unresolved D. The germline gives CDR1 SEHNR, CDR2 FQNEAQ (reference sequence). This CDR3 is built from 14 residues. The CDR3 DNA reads TGTGCCAGCAGCTTAGGGGTCACCAGCTATGGCTACATCTTC. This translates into CASSLGVTSYGYIF.

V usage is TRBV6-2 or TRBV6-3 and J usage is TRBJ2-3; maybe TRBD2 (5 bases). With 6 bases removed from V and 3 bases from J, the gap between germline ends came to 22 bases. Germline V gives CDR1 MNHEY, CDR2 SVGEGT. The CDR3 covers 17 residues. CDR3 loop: CASSMDLLDLSTDTQYF. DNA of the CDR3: TGTGCCAGCAGCATGGACTTATTGGACCTTTCTACAGATACGCAGTATTTT.

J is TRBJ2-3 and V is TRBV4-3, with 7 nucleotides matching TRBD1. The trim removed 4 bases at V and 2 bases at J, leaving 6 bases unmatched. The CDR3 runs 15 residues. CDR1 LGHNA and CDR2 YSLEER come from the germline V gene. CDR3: CASSPSTGATDTQYF. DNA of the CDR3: TGCGCCAGCAGCCCGAGTACAGGGGCCACAGATACGCAGTATTTT.

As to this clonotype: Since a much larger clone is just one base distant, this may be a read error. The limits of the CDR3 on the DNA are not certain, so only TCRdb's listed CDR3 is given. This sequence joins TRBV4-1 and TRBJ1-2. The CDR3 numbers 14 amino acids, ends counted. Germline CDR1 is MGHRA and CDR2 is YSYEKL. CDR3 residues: CASSQVGGGSGYAF.

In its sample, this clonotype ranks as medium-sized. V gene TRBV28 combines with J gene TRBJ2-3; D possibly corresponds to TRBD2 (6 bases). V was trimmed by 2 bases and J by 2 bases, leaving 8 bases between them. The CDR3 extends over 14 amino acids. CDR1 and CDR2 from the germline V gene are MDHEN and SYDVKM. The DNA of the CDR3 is TGTGCCAGCAGTTTAACGGGAGCCACAGATACGCAGTATTTT. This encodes CASSLTGATDTQYF.

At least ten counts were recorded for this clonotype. The CDR3 spells CASRTSGSGGETQYF. The DNA of the CDR3 is TGTGCCAGCCGGACTAGCGGGAGCGGAGGAGAGACCCAGTACTTC. The V gene is TRBV12-3 or TRBV12-4, the J gene TRBJ2-5; the match to TRBD2 covers 13 bases. Unmatched junction bases numbered 7, after V lost 8 bases and J lost 4 bases. The CDR3 covers 15 residues.

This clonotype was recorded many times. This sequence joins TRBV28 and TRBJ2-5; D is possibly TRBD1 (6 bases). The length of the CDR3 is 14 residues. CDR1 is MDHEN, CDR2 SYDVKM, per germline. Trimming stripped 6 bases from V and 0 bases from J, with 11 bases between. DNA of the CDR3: TGTGCCAGCAGCTCCACAGGGAACCAAGAGACCCAGTACTTC. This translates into CASSSTGNQETQYF.

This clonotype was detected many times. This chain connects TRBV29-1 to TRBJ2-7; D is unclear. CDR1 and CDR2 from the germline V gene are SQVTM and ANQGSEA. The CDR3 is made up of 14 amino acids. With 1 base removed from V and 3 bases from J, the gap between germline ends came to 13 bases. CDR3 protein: CSVEGAESNYEQYF. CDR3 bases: TGCAGCGTTGAAGGGGCAGAAAGTAACTACGAGCAGTACTTC.

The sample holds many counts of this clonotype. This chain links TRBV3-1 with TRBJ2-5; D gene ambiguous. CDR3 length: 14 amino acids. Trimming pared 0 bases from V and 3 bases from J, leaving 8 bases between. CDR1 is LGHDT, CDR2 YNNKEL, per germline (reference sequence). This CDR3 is CASSQEARKETQYF. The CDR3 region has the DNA TGTGCCAGCAGCCAAGAAGCGAGGAAAGAGACCCAGTACTTC.

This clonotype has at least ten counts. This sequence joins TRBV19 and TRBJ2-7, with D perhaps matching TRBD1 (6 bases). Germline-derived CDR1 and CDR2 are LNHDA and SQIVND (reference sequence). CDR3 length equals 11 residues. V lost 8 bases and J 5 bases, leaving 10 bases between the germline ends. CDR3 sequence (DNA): TGTGCCAGTTTACAGGGCCACGAGCAGTACTTC. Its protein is CASLQGHEQYF.